A selection of T cell receptor beta chains follows, all from one sample in a study of T cell responses to AZD1222 COVID-19 vaccine. Libraries were prepared by immunoSEQ multiplex PCR; TCRdb keeps only in-frame clonotypes and omits some of them. The sample gives around 92,000 clones, roughly nine tenths of which show up once; 7.5% is in the top ten. The sequenced sample was peripheral blood, obtained on day 0 of AZD1222 vaccination. These receptor sequences come from an adult in good health. The CDR3 runs from the conserved cysteine through the conserved F or W. The order of the fields is clone size, V gene, D gene, J gene, CDR3 DNA, CDR3 protein. The D gene is left open where the match is weak. Some rows mark clone size as missing; the rest say once, few, many or name a class of expanded clone.

>.|TRBV18|TRBD1|TRBJ2-2
TGTGCCAGCTCATTCGGGACAGGGCTTAACACCGGGGAGCTGTTTTTT
CASSFGTGLNTGELFF
>.|TRBV28|TRBD2|TRBJ2-7
TGTGCCAGCGGGACTAGCGGGAGATTTCGTCTCTACGAGCAGTACTTC
CASGTSGRFRLYEQYF
>.|TRBV19|TRBD2|TRBJ2-1
TGTGCCAGCCGTGCCTCTTGGGGGGGACCTTCCTACAATGAGCAGTTCTTC
CASRASWGGPSYNEQFF
>few|TRBV5-5|.|TRBJ2-3
TGTGCCAGCAGCTTAGCGGACCAACCCACAGATACGCAGTATTTT
CASSLADQPTDTQYF
>.|TRBV11-2|TRBD1|TRBJ2-6
TGTGCCAGCAGCACCCAGGACAGGGGATGGATCCGTGGGGCCAACGTCCTGACTTTC
CASSTQDRGWIRGANVLTF
>.|TRBV4-3|.|TRBJ2-2
TGCGCCAGCAGCCAAGCGGGGGAGCTGTTTTTT
CASSQAGELFF
>.|TRBV7-9|.|TRBJ1-1
TGTGCCAGCAGCTTATTGGCACAGAACACTGAAGCTTTCTTT
CASSLLAQNTEAFF
>.|TRBV7-3|TRBD1|TRBJ1-1
TGTGCCAGCAGCTTCGGGACAGGCTCTGAAGCTTTCTTT
CASSFGTGSEAFF
>.|TRBV6-6|.|TRBJ2-5
TGTGCCAGCAGTTACAACCAGCAGAAAGAGACCCAGTACTTC
CASSYNQQKETQYF
>.|TRBV7-9|.|TRBJ2-7
TGTGCCAGCAGCTTTACGGGGGTTGGGGGCGAGCAGTACTTC
CASSFTGVGGEQYF
>.|TRBV4-1|.|TRBJ1-1
TGCGCCAGCAGCCAAGCGGAAGCAGGGGCCACTGAAGCTTTCTTT
CASSQAEAGATEAFF
>few|TRBV19|.|TRBJ2-2
TGTGCCAGTAGCCAAAGCGTCTGGTTGGACCGAACAGGGACGAACACCGGGGAGCTGTTTTTT
CASSQSVWLDRTGTNTGELFF
>.|TRBV9|.|TRBJ1-4
TGTGCCAGCAGCCAAACAGAGTTTAATGAAAAACTGTTTTTT
CASSQTEFNEKLFF
>.|TRBV5-1|.|TRBJ1-2
TGCGCCAGCAGTGAACCGGGAGTTTATGGCTACACCTTC
CASSEPGVYGYTF
>.|TRBV10-2|.|TRBJ1-6
TGCGCCAGCAGTGAGTCAGGGTTGACTTCACCCCTCCACTTT
CASSESGLTSPLHF
>.|TRBV6-5|.|TRBJ1-1
TGTGCCAGCACCTTTCCGGGACAACCTGAAGCTTTCTTT
CASTFPGQPEAFF
>.|TRBV15|.|TRBJ2-1
TGTGCCACCAGCCCCCATCCCAATGGAAATGAGCAGTTCTTC
CATSPHPNGNEQFF
>.|TRBV5-1|.|TRBJ2-7
TGCGCCAGCAGAAACCGCCCGGGACCCTACACCGAGCAGTACTTC
CASRNRPGPYTEQYF
>few|TRBV13|.|TRBJ2-2
TGTGCCAGCAGCACCCTGCAGGGCCACGGGGAGCTGTTTTTT
CASSTLQGHGELFF
>.|TRBV5-1|TRBD1|TRBJ1-2
TGCGCCAGCAGCCTGGGACAGTCTAACTATGGCTACACCTTC
CASSLGQSNYGYTF
>.|TRBV28|.|TRBJ1-3
TGTGCCAGCACTCAATGGGACAATCAAGGAAACACCATATATTTT
CASTQWDNQGNTIYF
>.|TRBV19|.|TRBJ2-2
TGTGCCAGTAGTATCTGGCGGGGGGACAGGACCGGGGAGCTGTTTTTT
CASSIWRGDRTGELFF
>once|TRBV3-1/TRBV3-2|.|TRBJ1-5
TGTGCCAGCAGCCCAAGTTCCAGGGCGGGCAATCAGCCCCAGCATTTT
CASSPSSRAGNQPQHF
>few|TRBV5-1|.|TRBJ1-5
TGCGCCAGCAGCTTGGGGCAGAGCAATCAGCCCCAGCATTTT
CASSLGQSNQPQHF
>.|TRBV28|.|TRBJ1-5
TGTGCCAGCACCACAGGGTACAATCAGCCCCAGCATTTT
CASTTGYNQPQHF
>once|TRBV5-4|.|TRBJ1-2
TGTGCCAGCAGCTTGAAGGGATATGGCTACACCTTC
CASSLKGYGYTF
>.|TRBV19|.|TRBJ2-3
TGTGCCAGTAGTCCGGGGGACAGTAGCACAGATACGCAGTATTTT
CASSPGDSSTDTQYF
>.|TRBV4-2|TRBD2|TRBJ2-3
TGTGCCAGCAGGGGGACTAGCGGGGGACCTAGCACAGATACGCAGTATTTT
CASRGTSGGPSTDTQYF
>.|TRBV6-5|.|TRBJ1-5
TGTGCCAGCAGCGATCAGGGAGGAAGCAATCAGCCCCAGCATTTT
CASSDQGGSNQPQHF
>once|TRBV5-1|TRBD1|TRBJ2-2
TGCGCCAGCAGCACGCGGACAGGTCTCCCCGGGGAGCTGTTTTTT
CASSTRTGLPGELFF
>.|TRBV4-1|TRBD1|TRBJ1-1
TGCGCCAGCAGCCCGGGACAGGGAACCACTGAAGCTTTCTTT
CASSPGQGTTEAFF
>.|TRBV28|.|TRBJ2-3
TGTGCCAGCAGTTTCCTTGGCAGGGCCGACACAGATACGCAGTATTTT
CASSFLGRADTDTQYF
>once|TRBV30|.|TRBJ2-6
TGTGCCTGGAGTGTAGTCGTTGGAGCGTCTGGGGCCAACGTCCTGACTTTC
CAWSVVVGASGANVLTF
>.|TRBV5-1|.|TRBJ2-7
TGCGCCAGCAGCTCCGTCGGGGGCGCGCCCTACGAGCAGTACTTC
CASSSVGGAPYEQYF
>few|TRBV3-1/TRBV3-2|TRBD1|TRBJ1-1
TGTGCCAGCAGCCAAGAAGTGGGACAGGGGGCCCGGAGGACTGAAGCTTTCTTT
CASSQEVGQGARRTEAFF
>.|TRBV5-6|.|TRBJ2-3
TGTGCCAGCAGCTCCGGACCGGGGGCTACTTATGCGCAGTATTTT
CASSSGPGATYAQYF
>few|TRBV19|.|TRBJ2-6
TGTGCCAGTAGCGAACAGGGTAGTCTTTCTGGGGCCAACGTCCTGACTTTC
CASSEQGSLSGANVLTF
>.|TRBV7-9|.|TRBJ1-4
TGTGCCAGCAGCTTAGAGATTACCAGAAATGAAAAACTGTTTTTT
CASSLEITRNEKLFF
>.|TRBV2|.|TRBJ1-5
TGTGCCAGCAATCTAAGGCGAGGGAACAATCAGCCCCAGCATTTT
CASNLRRGNNQPQHF
>.|TRBV2|.|TRBJ2-5
TGTGCCAGCAACGTCAGACAAGAGACCCAGTACTTC
CASNVRQETQYF
>.|TRBV10-3|.|TRBJ2-7
TGTGCCATCAGTTCGACCTCCTACGAGCAGTACTTC
CAISSTSYEQYF
>.|TRBV18|.|TRBJ2-7
TGTGCCAGCTCACCAAACCGCTACGAGCAGTACTTC
CASSPNRYEQYF
>once|TRBV20-1|.|TRBJ1-1
TGCAGTGCTAATGAGGGGGGACTGGGAGCTTTCTTT
CSANEGGLGAFF
>.|TRBV20-1|.|TRBJ2-7
TGCAGTGCTAGTCCAGGCCAGCTTGGGTACGAGCAGTACTTC
CSASPGQLGYEQYF
>.|TRBV10-3|.|TRBJ1-5
TGTGCCATCAGTGACTCTTTTGGGGCAGGGGAAGTAGGACAGCCCCAGCATTTT
CAISDSFGAGEVGQPQHF
>.|TRBV3-1/TRBV3-2|.|TRBJ2-1
TGTGCCAGCAGCCGCAGGGAACCAAATGAGCAGTTCTTC
CASSRREPNEQFF
>.|TRBV5-1|.|TRBJ2-5
TGCGCCAGCAGCTTGGCCAGGGGGGGAAAAGAGACCCAGTACTTC
CASSLARGGKETQYF
>once|TRBV18|.|TRBJ1-1
TGTGCCAGCTCACCATTGGGGTCGGGAGGGGCTCGTACTGAAGCTTTCTTT
CASSPLGSGGARTEAFF